The clone carrying this T cell receptor (beta chain) was picked up a small number of times. Its target is not known. This entry belongs to a study of vaccination and CD4 T cells after COVID-19. Noted treatment: roughly 10-day PBMC culture with coronavirus spike peptide pools or control peptides (ViraFEST assay). ViraFEST used peptide pools to expand antigen-specific T cells and subsequently sequenced their TCRs. V was clipped by 6 bases and J by 0 bases; unmatched bases: 5. This CDR3 contains 15 residues. The germline V gene encodes CDR1 ENHRY and CDR2 SYGVKD. The Oncomine TCR Beta short-read assay was applied to DNA of cultured CD4+ T cells. TCRdb re-analysed the PCR reads in MiXCR, keeping a single row per CDR3 protein. This sample has approximately 24,000 distinct CDR3 sequences, with roughly 40% found just once.

This TCR was sampled from a human donor who had recovered from COVID-19. V and J are TRBV10-3 and TRBJ1-3; 7 bases agree with TRBD1. The material sequenced was CD4+ T cells from blood, cultured in vitro. The CDR3 sequence is CAIRGQDDSGNTIYF. The CDR3 DNA reads TGTGCCATCAGAGGACAGGACGACTCTGGAAACACCATATATTTT.